Below, one TCR beta chain is given with its context. The antigen remains undetermined. Identification of naive CD8+ T cells rested on CD45RO-CCR7+CD27+CD95- status. The data are from a study of CXCR3-negative and CXCR3-positive naive CD8 T cells. Notes on the study in general: Cryopreservation partially decreased CXCR3 expression, and most assays used fresh PBMCs. CXCR3-positive naive cells carried more hydrophobic TRB CDR3s than CXCR3-negative ones.

TRB cDNA libraries were made by UMI-labeled 5' RACE. Reprocessing the 5' RACE reads, TCRdb reports a single entry for every CDR3 protein and omits DNA. The sample holds just under 90,000 distinct CDR3 sequences. This CDR3 has 14 residues. The germline V gene has CDR1 MNHNY and CDR2 SVGAGI (reference sequence). Sequencing input: naive CXCR3+ CD8+ T cells from blood. Specified subset: CD45RO-CCR7+CD27+CD95- naive CD8+ T cells expressing CXCR3 (TNR3+). The receptor comes from a human donor in good health. Some clones in this sample may be carry-over from other donors' samples. This chain connects TRBV6-6 to TRBJ1-5. CDR3: CASSYSGEYQPQHF.